This entry concerns a single T cell receptor beta chain. The CDR3 loop spans 14 amino acids. Trimming left V 0 bases short and J 0 bases short, with 4 bases between. Germline V gene sequence: CDR1 SGHTS, CDR2 YDEGEE. TCRdb's table, derived via immunoSEQ multiplex PCR, lists solely in-frame clones and lacks some. The sample records approximately 500,000 clones, 70% to 80% being singletons. This sample was included in a study of shared clonotypes between healthy human individuals. Input material: PBMCs. This clonotype originated in a woman aged 40 to 50 in good health. Some clones in this sample may be carry-over from other donors' samples. V gene TRBV5-8 combines with J gene TRBJ2-4, with unresolved D. DNA of the CDR3: TGTGCCAGCAGCTTGGACGGAGCCAAAAACATTCAGTACTTC. Translating it yields CASSLDGAKNIQYF.